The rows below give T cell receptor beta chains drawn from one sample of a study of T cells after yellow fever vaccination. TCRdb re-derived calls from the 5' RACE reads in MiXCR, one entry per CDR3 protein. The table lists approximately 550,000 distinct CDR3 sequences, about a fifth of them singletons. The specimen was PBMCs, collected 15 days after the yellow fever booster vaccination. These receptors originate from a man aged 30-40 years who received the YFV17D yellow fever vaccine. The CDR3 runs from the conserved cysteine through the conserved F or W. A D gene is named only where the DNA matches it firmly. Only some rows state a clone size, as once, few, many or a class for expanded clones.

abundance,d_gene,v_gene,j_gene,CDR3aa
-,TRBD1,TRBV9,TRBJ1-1,CASSPYATGGMNTEAFF
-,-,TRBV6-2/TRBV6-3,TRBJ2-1,CASRGTVARGNEQFF
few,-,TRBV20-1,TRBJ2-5,CSATTTGAQYF
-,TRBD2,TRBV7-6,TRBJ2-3,CASTRTSGPDTQYF
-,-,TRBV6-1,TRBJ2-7,CASNRVGAYEQYF
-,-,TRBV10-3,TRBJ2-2,CAISDKTRNTGELFF
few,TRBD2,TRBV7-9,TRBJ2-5,CASSPGLAGQQETQYF
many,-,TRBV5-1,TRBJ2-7,CASSLGGQSYEQYF
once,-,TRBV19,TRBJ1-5,CASSRYDSKHF
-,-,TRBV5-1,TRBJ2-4,CASSHWGRADIQYF
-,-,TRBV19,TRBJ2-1,CASSRDGFYNEQFF
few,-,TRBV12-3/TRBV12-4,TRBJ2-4,CASSLELAKNIQYF
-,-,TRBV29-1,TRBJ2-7,CSVTVGLADEQYF
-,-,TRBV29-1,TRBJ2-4,CSVEARGVEGDKAKNIQYF
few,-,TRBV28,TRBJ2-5,CASKSGGSGKTQYF
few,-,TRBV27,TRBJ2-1,CASSLGFREEQFF
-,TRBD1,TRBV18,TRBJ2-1,CASSPNRQGHEQFF
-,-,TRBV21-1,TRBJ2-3,CASRDRAWGDTQYF
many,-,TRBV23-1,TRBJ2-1,CASSPRAGRDTYNEQFF
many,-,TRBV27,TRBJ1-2,CASSFNLRGSGGYTF
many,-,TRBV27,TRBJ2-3,CASTDTDTQYF
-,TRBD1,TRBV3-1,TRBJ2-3,CASGPGQSIGTQYF
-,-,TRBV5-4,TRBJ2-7,CASSLGGRTEQYF
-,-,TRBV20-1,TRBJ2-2,CSATRAGELFF
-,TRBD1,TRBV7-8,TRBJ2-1,CASSLARQGSYNEQFF
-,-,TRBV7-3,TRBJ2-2,CASSQDTLTGELFF
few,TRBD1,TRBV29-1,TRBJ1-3,CSVRTGSNSGNTIYF
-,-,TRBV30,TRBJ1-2,CAGPQGSGYGYTF
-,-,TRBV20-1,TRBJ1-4,CSAKTGTNEKLFF
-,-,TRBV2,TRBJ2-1,CASYPAGRLNEQFF
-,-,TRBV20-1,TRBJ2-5,CSARDLRAETQYF
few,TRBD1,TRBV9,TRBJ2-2,CASSITGADTGELFF
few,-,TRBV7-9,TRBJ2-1,CASSFLGGDQFF
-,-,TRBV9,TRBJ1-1,CASSVGTVNTEAFF
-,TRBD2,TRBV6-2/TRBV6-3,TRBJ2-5,CASSRPWLAGQQETQYF
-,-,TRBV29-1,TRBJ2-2,CSVGDTFKNTGELFF
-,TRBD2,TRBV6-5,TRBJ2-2,CASSYGGSQLVELFF
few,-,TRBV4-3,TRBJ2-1,CASSPRSTARDTSYNEQFF
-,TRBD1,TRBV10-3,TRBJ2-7,CAISASPGTGGISHSYEQYF
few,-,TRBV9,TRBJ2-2,CASSVVYGELFF
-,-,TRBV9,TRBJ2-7,CASSVATGPDYEQYF
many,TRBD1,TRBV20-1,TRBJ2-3,CSASSSGTGDTDTQYF
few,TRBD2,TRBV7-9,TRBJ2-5,CASSFAGGMETQYF
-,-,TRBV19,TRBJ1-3,CASSITAGNTIYF
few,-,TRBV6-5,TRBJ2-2,CASSYIDTGELFF
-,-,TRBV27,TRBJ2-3,CASSLVSTAESQYF
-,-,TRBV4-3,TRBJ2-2,CASSHSGELFF
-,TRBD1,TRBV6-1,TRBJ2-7,CASRGTGRYEQYF
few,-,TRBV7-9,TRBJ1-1,CASSFTGRTEAFF
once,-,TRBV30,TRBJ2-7,CAWSGGGSYEQYF
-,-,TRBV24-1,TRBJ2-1,CATSDPGRRHNEQFF
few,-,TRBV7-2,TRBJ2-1,CASTKDRGTYNEQFF
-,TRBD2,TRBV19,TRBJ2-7,CASSISGMSYEQYF
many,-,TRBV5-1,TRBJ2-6,CASSLDGSGANVLTF
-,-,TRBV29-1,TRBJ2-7,CSVYLANEQYF
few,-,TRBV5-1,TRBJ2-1,CASSLAQGRSNNEQFF
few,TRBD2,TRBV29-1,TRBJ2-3,CSVGGRGLASTDTQYF
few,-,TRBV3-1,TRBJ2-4,CASSQDTAQNIQYF